The clone carrying this T cell receptor beta chain was seen a few times. The target antigen is unknown. The data stem from a study of response to subunit inactivated influenza vaccine. Study outcomes and limitations: The authors proposed limited new T cell recruitment per seasonal influenza vaccination.

TCRdb re-called the RT-PCR reads through MiXCR, storing one row per CDR3 protein. The table includes 590,000 or so distinct CDR3 sequences, approximately 15% detected once. This sample comprised PBMCs from blood, obtained 14 to 15 days before vaccination. The sequence was collected from a man in his fifties or sixties who received an inactivated influenza vaccine.

The CDR3, as DNA: TGTGCCATCAGTTCCGGGACAGGGCAAGAGACCCAGTACTTC. Its protein product is CAISSGTGQETQYF. The chain combines TRBV10-3 with TRBJ2-5; 9 nucleotides align to TRBD1. There are 14 residues in the CDR3. V shed 5 bases, J shed 2 bases, and the junction held 3 bases outside the gene matches. The germline V gene has CDR1 ENHRY and CDR2 SYGVKD.